This passage covers 14 T cell receptor beta chains from one sample sequenced in a study of shared clonotypes between healthy human individuals (dated by TCRdb to 2020 to 2021). The library came from the immunoSEQ multiplex PCR assay. TCRdb took this table from immuneACCESS and kept in-frame rearrangements with V and J called. Such tables lack part of the clones; where checked against another copy, unresolved V genes explain under half of the gap, and the rest is unexplained. The sample table shows about 450,000 clones, and roughly 85% are seen once. The top ten constitute 10% to 15% of the sample. Sequencing was performed on PBMCs. The origin of the receptors is a middle-aged woman in good health. Some clones in this sample may be carry-over from other donors' samples.

V gene TRBV5-1 combines with J gene TRBJ2-5; TRBD1 matches at 9 bases. Germline V CDR1 and CDR2: SGHRS, YFSETQ. The CDR3 consists of 14 residues. Germline trimming cut 2 bases from V and 5 bases from J; bases unmatched to any gene: 4. In DNA form, the CDR3 reads TGCGCCAGCAGCTTCCTGACAGGGGGGGAGACCCAGTACTTC. This sequence encodes CASSFLTGGETQYF.

Points on this clone: Mismatch with germline at one junction end may stem from a read error. The V and J genes are TRBV9 and TRBJ2-7, with TRBD1 matching over 11 bases. Looked up from germline, CDR1 is SGDLS and CDR2 is YYNGEE. This CDR3 region has 15 residues. CDR3: CACSSAGDRGWEQYF. CDR3 in DNA: TGTGCCTGCAGCTCTGCGGGGGACAGGGGGTGGGAGCAGTACTTC.

The chain is built from TRBV4-2 and TRBJ1-2; perhaps TRBD1 as D (6 bases). This CDR3 is built from 14 residues. CDR1 and CDR2 from the germline V gene are LGHNA and YNFKEQ. Trimming cost V 2 bases and J 4 bases, with 11 bases left between them. In DNA form, the CDR3 reads TGTGCCAGCAGCCAAAACAGGGTGGGCTATGGCTACACCTTC. This sequence encodes CASSQNRVGYGYTF.

The CDR3, as DNA: TGTGCCAGCACCATAGGGGGTGAGCAGTTCTTC. This encodes CASTIGGEQFF. V usage is TRBV6-5 and J usage is TRBJ2-1; D possibly corresponds to TRBD1 (6 bases). CDR1 is MNHEY and CDR2 is SVGAGI in the germline V gene. Between the trimmed V and J ends, which lost 7 bases and 9 bases, there was a span of 10 bases. The CDR3 totals 11 residues.

J is TRBJ1-4 and V is TRBV2; D might be TRBD1 (6 bases). Trimming stripped 10 bases from V and 3 bases from J, with 12 bases between. From germline, CDR1 is SNHLY and CDR2 FYNNEI. The CDR3 length is 13 residues. This chain's CDR3 is CATLGQPNEKLFF. CDR3 nucleotides: TGTGCCACCCTAGGACAGCCTAATGAAAAACTGTTTTTT.

Details on this clone: It is likely a read error: a sequence one base away is far more abundant. In this CDR3 the conserved last residue, phenylalanine or tryptophan, is missing, so a read error is likely. The CDR3 here is CASSFSYEQYL. The DNA for the CDR3 is TGTGCCAGCAGTTTCTCCTACGAGCAGTACCTC. The chain carries TRBV28 and TRBJ2-7; no clear D. The V and J ends lost 3 bases and 0 bases respectively, with 0 bases between them. Per germline, CDR1 MDHEN and CDR2 SYDVKM. The CDR3 has 11 amino acids.

The chain links TRBV25-1 to TRBJ1-4, with TRBD1 as a possible D gene (5 bases). The V gene lost 8 bases and the J gene lost 2 bases, with 12 bases spanning the gap. The CDR3 is 14 residues long. In germline, CDR1 is MGHDK, CDR2 SYGVNS. CDR3 DNA: TGTGCCAGCCTCCCGAGGGGCACTAATGAAAAACTGTTTTTT. Translation: CASLPRGTNEKLFF.

This chain uses TRBV11-2 with TRBJ1-2; 7 bases fit TRBD1. Per germline, CDR1 SGHAT and CDR2 FQNNGV. CDR3 length: 14 residues. Germline trimming cut 5 bases from V and 5 bases from J; bases unmatched to any gene: 8. The CDR3 nucleotides are TGTGCCAGCAGCCCCCGGACAGGAGGATATGGCTACACCTTC. Translation gives CASSPRTGGYGYTF.

The chain links TRBV4-1 to TRBJ1-2; TRBD1 matches 7 bases. The CDR3 totals 15 residues. V shed 0 bases and J 8 bases; nucleotides not matched to a gene: 9. Looked up from germline, CDR1 is MGHRA and CDR2 is YSYEKL. The CDR3 nucleotides read TGCGCCAGCAGCCAAGAGTACCAGGGGGGAAGGGGCTACACCTTC. It specifies CASSQEYQGGRGYTF.

The V gene is TRBV5-4, the J gene TRBJ2-3, with 14 positions matching TRBD2. The CDR3 loop spans 17 amino acids. J was trimmed by 5 bases and V by 4 bases; bases with no gene match: 9. From germline, CDR1 is SGHNT and CDR2 YYREEE (reference sequence). The CDR3: CASSGAGTSGSVDTQYF. As DNA, the CDR3 is TGTGCCAGCAGCGGGGCGGGGACTAGCGGGAGTGTAGATACGCAGTATTTT.

The chain joins TRBV28 to TRBJ2-1; D may be TRBD2 (6 bases). The CDR3 sequence is 14 residues long. V was cut by 5 bases and J by 5 bases, with 13 bases left in between. Germline V gene lookup returns CDR1 MDHEN and CDR2 SYDVKM. Here the CDR3 reads CASSETGVDNEQFF. DNA of the CDR3: TGTGCCAGCAGTGAAACGGGGGTGGACAATGAGCAGTTCTTC.

A note on this clone: The same CDR3 also results from other DNA sequences found in this sample. This chain joins TRBV6-1 and TRBJ1-1, with 10 bases that match TRBD1. The germline gives CDR1 MNHNS, CDR2 SASEGT. V gave up 8 bases and J gave up 0 bases; unmatched junction bases: 6. The CDR3 contains 15 residues. CDR3 DNA sequence: TGTGCCAGCTCGGACAGGGGGACCATGAACACTGAAGCTTTCTTT. Encoded protein: CASSDRGTMNTEAFF.

V and J are TRBV2 and TRBJ1-2; D not certain. Germline V gives CDR1 SNHLY, CDR2 FYNNEI. Deletions cut 4 bases from V and 2 bases from J, with 5 bases between. The CDR3 is made up of 12 amino acids. Written as DNA, the CDR3 is TGTGCCAGCAGTGCCCAGAACTATGGCTACACCTTC. Translating it yields CASSAQNYGYTF.

This clone has a count of ten or more. The V gene is TRBV5-4, the J gene TRBJ2-7; tentatively, D is TRBD1 or TRBD2 (5 bases each). Germline V CDR1 and CDR2: SGHNT, YYREEE (reference sequence). V was trimmed by 0 bases and J by 0 bases, leaving 13 bases between them. This CDR3 is 16 amino acids long. The CDR3: CASSLDRDPGSYEQYF. DNA for the CDR3: TGTGCCAGCAGCTTGGACCGGGACCCAGGCTCCTACGAGCAGTACTTC.